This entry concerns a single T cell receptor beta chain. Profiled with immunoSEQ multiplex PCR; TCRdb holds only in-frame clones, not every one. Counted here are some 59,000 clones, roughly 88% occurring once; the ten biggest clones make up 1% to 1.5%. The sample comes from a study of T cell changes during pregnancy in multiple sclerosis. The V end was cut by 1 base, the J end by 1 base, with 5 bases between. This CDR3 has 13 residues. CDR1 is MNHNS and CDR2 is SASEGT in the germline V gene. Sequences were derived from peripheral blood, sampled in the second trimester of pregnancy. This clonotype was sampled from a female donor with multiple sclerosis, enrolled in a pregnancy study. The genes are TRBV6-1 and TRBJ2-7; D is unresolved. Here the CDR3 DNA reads TGTGCCAGCAGTGAAGGCCGGTCCTACGAGCAGTACTTC. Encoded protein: CASSEGRSYEQYF.